This TCR beta chain was identified in a study of blood T cell repertoires in COVID-19. Assay used: immunoSEQ multiplex PCR; TCRdb lists only in-frame clones, some missing. The repertoire holds roughly 150,000 clones, with around 83% as singletons. The CDR3 spans 15 residues. V was cut by 0 bases and J by 7 bases, with 13 bases left in between. Germline CDR1 is MNHNY and CDR2 is SVGAGI (reference sequence). The chain is built from TRBV6-6 and TRBJ2-1, with D tentatively TRBD2 (6 bases). This clonotype was obtained from a woman in her forties or fifties in a cohort sampled during active or convalescent COVID-19. Sequencing was carried out using peripheral blood. CDR3 sequence reads: CASSYSRGAQNEQFF. CDR3 in DNA: TGTGCCAGCAGTTACTCCCGCGGGGCCCAGAATGAGCAGTTCTTC.